What follows is one T cell receptor (beta chain) and its context. This entry is derived from a study of T cell changes during pregnancy in multiple sclerosis. Some clones are missing from TCRdb's copy, which holds only in-frame ones; the method was immunoSEQ multiplex PCR. Of around 31,000 clones in the sample, around nine tenths were seen once. The sequence was obtained from a female donor in good health, enrolled as a control in a pregnancy study. The sequencing used CD4+ T cells from peripheral blood mononuclear cells, collected in the first trimester of pregnancy.

The CDR3 region is CASSADRTSNQPQHF. CDR3 nucleotide sequence: TGTGCCAGCAGTGCGGACAGGACTAGCAATCAGCCCCAGCATTTT. The V gene is TRBV7-2, the J gene TRBJ1-5; TRBD1 matches 7 bases. The CDR3 is 15 amino acids. The ends lost 6 bases at V and 0 bases at J; junction bases unmatched: 5. Germline V CDR1 and CDR2: SGHTA, FQGNSA.